One sample yielded the 27 T cell receptor beta chains listed below, sequenced in a study of T cell changes during pregnancy in multiple sclerosis. This table comes from immunoSEQ multiplex PCR, and its TCRdb copy is limited to in-frame clones, with some not included. The sample consists of about 59,000 clones, roughly 89% of them appearing once. Sequenced: peripheral blood from another person, used as feeder cells. These receptors were collected from a human donor whose cells served as feeder cells for cultures in a pregnancy study.

The CDR3 protein is CSVGMVLQETQYF. For the CDR3, the DNA is TGCAGCGTTGGGATGGTCTTACAAGAGACCCAGTACTTC. The V call is TRBV29-1, the J call TRBJ2-5; D gene ambiguous. The V gene's germline CDR1 is SQVTM and CDR2 ANQGSEA. The CDR3 has 13 amino acids. Trimming pared 4 bases from V and 2 bases from J, leaving 11 bases between.

The chain employs TRBV5-6 and TRBJ1-2; D perhaps matches TRBD1 (5 bases). Deletions cut 0 bases from V and 12 bases from J, with 9 bases between. Germline V gene sequence: CDR1 SGHDT, CDR2 YYEEEE. This CDR3 is built from 11 residues. In DNA form, the CDR3 reads TGTGCCAGCAGCTTGGGAGGGGCCCACACCTTC. Translation: CASSLGGAHTF.

CDR3 DNA sequence: TGCAGCGTCTCTAGCGCCTACGAGCAGTACTTC. It is translated as CSVSSAYEQYF. The chain employs TRBV29-1 and TRBJ2-7; possibly TRBD2 for D (6 bases). This CDR3 spans 11 amino acids. V lost 6 bases and J lost 2, with 8 bases in between. Germline CDR1 is SQVTM and CDR2 is ANQGSEA.

J is TRBJ2-2 and V is TRBV28; D is uncertain. Trimming left V 3 bases short and J 8 bases short, with 13 bases between. The CDR3 has 14 residues. Germline V gives CDR1 MDHEN, CDR2 SYDVKM. CDR3 coding DNA: TGTGCCAGCAGTTTCTCGCCTCATGAGGGGGAGCTGTTTTTT. This translates into CASSFSPHEGELFF.

This chain connects TRBV5-5 to TRBJ2-7; D remains unclear. CDR1 SGHKS and CDR2 YYEKEE come from the germline V gene (reference sequence). V was clipped by 4 bases and J by 0 bases, with 8 bases between them. The CDR3 runs to 13 residues. DNA for the CDR3: TGTGCCAGCAGCCATAAGCTCTCCTACGAGCAGTACTTC. Encoded protein: CASSHKLSYEQYF. The full variable domain, its missing parts supplied by reference TRBV5-5 and TRBJ2-7, is DAGVTQSPTHLIKTRGQQVTLRCSPISGHKSVSWYQQVLGQGPQFIFQYYEKEERGRGNFPDRFSARQFPNYSSELNVNALLLGDSALYLCASSHKLSYEQYFGPGTRLTVT.

The chain joins TRBV6-5 to TRBJ2-7; possibly TRBD2 for D (6 bases). The V gene lost 5 bases and the J gene lost 4 bases, with 18 bases spanning the gap. Germline loops: CDR1 MNHEY, CDR2 SVGAGI. This CDR3 comprises 15 residues. CDR3 residues: CASSPDGEAGYEQYF. CDR3 DNA sequence: TGTGCCAGCAGTCCAGATGGGGAGGCTGGATACGAGCAGTACTTC.

A single count supports this clone. This chain joins TRBV15 and TRBJ2-3; TRBD2 aligns across 7 bases. CDR1 and CDR2 from the germline V gene are LNHNV and YYDKDF (reference sequence). This CDR3 contains 16 residues. The V segment lost 1 base and the J segment 2 bases; nucleotides outside the gene matches: 6. The CDR3 region has the DNA TGTGCCACCAGCAGAGGCCGGGGGGAATACACAGATACGCAGTATTTT. Protein sequence: CATSRGRGEYTDTQYF.

This chain uses TRBV18 with TRBJ2-1; 9 nucleotides align to TRBD1. From germline, CDR1 is KGHSH and CDR2 LQKENI. Trimming cost V 3 bases and J 6 bases; bases outside gene matches: 9. The CDR3 has 16 residues. The CDR3 DNA sequence: TGTGCCAGCTCACCGCCGGGACAGGGTATAGCCAATGAGCAGTTCTTC. It encodes CASSPPGQGIANEQFF.

This chain uses TRBV9 with TRBJ2-4; the match to TRBD2 covers 8 bases. There are 17 residues in the CDR3. Germline CDR1 reads SGDLS; CDR2 reads YYNGEE. The junction had 10 bases not matched to a gene; V was cut back by 0 bases and J by 5 bases. The CDR3: CASSVVPGRAGENIQYF. The CDR3 nucleotides read TGTGCCAGCAGCGTAGTTCCCGGGAGGGCCGGGGAAAACATTCAGTACTTC.

The chain employs TRBV29-1 and TRBJ2-1, with 8 bases aligning to TRBD2. After removal of 7 bases from V and 10 bases from J, the junction contained 12 bases not matched to a gene. CDR1 SQVTM and CDR2 ANQGSEA come from the germline V gene. The CDR3 covers 13 residues. The chain's CDR3 is CSALAGTRVEQFF. CDR3 DNA sequence: TGCAGCGCCTTAGCGGGAACACGAGTGGAGCAGTTCTTC.

The genes are TRBV18 and TRBJ2-7; a possible D gene is TRBD2 (5 bases). Germline lookup yields CDR1 KGHSH and CDR2 LQKENI. The CDR3 is 13 amino acids. V lost 3 bases and J lost 1, with 7 bases in between. The CDR3 sequence: CASSPSGSYEQYF. CDR3 bases: TGTGCCAGCTCACCGAGCGGATCCTACGAGCAGTACTTC.

The V and J genes are TRBV4-3 and TRBJ2-6; 11 bases fit TRBD1. The CDR3 is 19 residues long. CDR1 and CDR2 (germline): LGHNA, YSLEER. J lost 4 bases, V lost 0 bases, and 8 bases had no gene match. The CDR3 reads CASSQEVWGQGEGANVLTF. CDR3 sequence (DNA): TGCGCCAGCAGCCAAGAAGTGTGGGGACAGGGGGAAGGGGCCAACGTCCTGACTTTC.

As concerns this clone: One end of the junction fails to match germline, which may point to a read error. This sequence joins TRBV7-9 and TRBJ2-3; 7 bases are a match to TRBD2. The CDR3 runs 12 residues. CDR1 is SEHNR, CDR2 FQNEAQ, per germline (reference sequence). CDR3 nucleotides: TGCGCCCTAGCGGAACGCACAGATACGCAGTATTTT. Translation gives CALAERTDTQYF.

V is TRBV5-1 and J is TRBJ1-1; weak D call: TRBD1 (6 bases). The germline CDR1 and CDR2 sequences are SGHRS and YFSETQ. The V end was cut by 0 bases, the J end by 1 base, with 10 bases between. The CDR3 spans 15 residues. CDR3 in amino acids: CASSLDTGSNTEAFF. CDR3 bases: TGCGCCAGCAGCTTGGACACAGGGTCGAACACTGAAGCTTTCTTT.

This chain connects TRBV6-1 to TRBJ2-2; D not resolved. Trimming pared 8 bases from V and 2 bases from J, leaving 12 bases between. This CDR3 spans 14 amino acids. In germline, CDR1 is MNHNS, CDR2 SASEGT. CDR3 loop: CASQNTLNTGELFF. DNA of the CDR3: TGTGCCAGCCAAAACACCCTAAACACCGGGGAGCTGTTTTTT.

V gene TRBV4-3 combines with J gene TRBJ1-1, with a possible D match to TRBD1 (6 bases). V gave up 1 base and J gave up 3 bases, with 12 bases separating them. Germline-derived CDR1 and CDR2 are LGHNA and YSLEER. The CDR3 has 15 amino acids. The CDR3 DNA sequence: TGCGCCAGCAGCCAAGTTCCGAAGGGGGACACTGAAGCTTTCTTT. Translation: CASSQVPKGDTEAFF.

The V gene is TRBV6-6, the J gene TRBJ2-3; D perhaps matches TRBD2 (5 bases). V was cut by 2 bases and J by 1 base, with 10 bases left in between. CDR3 length: 15 amino acids. Germline CDR1 is MNHNY and CDR2 is SVGAGI (reference sequence). The CDR3 spells CASSYPGVGTDTQYF. The CDR3 DNA follows: TGTGCCAGCAGTTACCCCGGGGTGGGCACAGATACGCAGTATTTT.

This clone was picked up a small number of times. This chain connects TRBV11-2 to TRBJ2-3; 7 positions agree with TRBD1. CDR3 length: 15 amino acids. The germline V gene has CDR1 SGHAT and CDR2 FQNNGV. The J segment lost 3 bases and the V segment lost 1 base, leaving 4 bases of the junction unmatched. The CDR3 nucleotides are TGTGCCAGCAGCTTAGGAGGCAGGGGGACAGATACGCAGTATTTT. This sequence encodes CASSLGGRGTDTQYF.

V and J are TRBV10-3 and TRBJ1-1; TRBD1 is a possible D gene (6 bases). This CDR3 is 13 amino acids long. CDR1 is ENHRY, CDR2 SYGVKD, per germline. V shed 0 bases and J shed 5 bases, with 7 bases lying between them. The DNA of the CDR3 is TGTGCCATCAGTGAGTCAGGGGGGACTGAAGCTTTCTTT. Its translation is CAISESGGTEAFF.

This rearrangement joins TRBV6-6 to TRBJ1-1; no reliable D call. The CDR3 consists of 12 residues. Germline V lookup: CDR1 MNHNY, CDR2 SVGAGI (reference sequence). V lost 5 bases and J 4 bases, leaving 8 bases between the germline ends. CDR3 sequence (DNA): TGTGCCAGCAGTCGGGAGTCCACTGAAGCTTTCTTT. Translated: CASSRESTEAFF.

The V call is TRBV28, the J call TRBJ2-7; a possible D gene is TRBD1 (5 bases). V was cut by 2 bases and J by 6 bases, with 11 bases left in between. The CDR3 runs 13 residues. Germline CDR1 and CDR2: MDHEN and SYDVKM. This CDR3 reads CASSLGQGGEQYF. The CDR3 region has the DNA TGTGCCAGCAGTTTAGGCCAGGGTGGCGAGCAGTACTTC.

The V call is TRBV30, the J call TRBJ2-2, with TRBD1 matching 10 bases. Trimming took 0 bases from V and 6 from J; bases not matched to a gene: 7. CDR3 length equals 16 residues. Germline CDR1 reads GTSNPN; CDR2 reads SVGIG (reference sequence). The CDR3 coding sequence is TGTGCCTGGAGTGTACCCCGGGACAGGGGAGCCGGGGAGCTGTTTTTT. It encodes CAWSVPRDRGAGELFF.

V is TRBV28 and J is TRBJ2-6; the D gene is possibly TRBD1 (6 bases). V was trimmed by 10 bases and J by 0 bases, leaving 13 bases between them. Germline V gene data show CDR1 as MDHEN and CDR2 as SYDVKM. This CDR3 is built from 15 residues. The CDR3 DNA sequence: TGTGCCACGGACAGCGGTTACTCTGGGGCCAACGTCCTGACTTTC. The encoded protein is CATDSGYSGANVLTF.

The chain links TRBV5-4 to TRBJ1-2, with D uncertain. The germline V gene has CDR1 SGHNT and CDR2 YYREEE (reference sequence). The CDR3 totals 15 residues. Trimming removed 4 bases at V and 4 bases at J, with 17 bases between. The DNA for the CDR3 is TGTGCCAGCAGCCCCGGGAGTGCGGGCAGCTATGGCTACACCTTC. Its protein is CASSPGSAGSYGYTF. Based on the CDR3 plus reference TRBV5-4 and TRBJ1-2, the full variable domain is ETGVTQSPTHLIKTRGQQVTLRCSSQSGHNTVSWYQQALGQGPQFIFQYYREEENGRGNFPPRFSGLQFPNYSSELNVNALELDDSALYLCASSPGSAGSYGYTFGSGTRLTVV.

This clone was counted once. Written as DNA, the CDR3 is TGCAGCGCCCACCTGGGGGCAGGTTCCTATGGCTACACCTTC. Its translation: CSAHLGAGSYGYTF. The V gene is TRBV29-1, the J gene TRBJ1-2; weak D call: TRBD1 (6 bases). The CDR3 has 14 residues. From germline, CDR1 is SQVTM and CDR2 ANQGSEA. V was cut by 7 bases and J by 4 bases, with 19 bases left in between.

This chain links TRBV4-1 with TRBJ1-1; 8 bases match TRBD1. CDR1 and CDR2 (germline): MGHRA, YSYEKL. The CDR3 contains 15 residues. The J segment lost 0 bases and the V segment lost 4 bases, leaving 4 bases of the junction unmatched. DNA of the CDR3: TGCGCCAGCAGCCTAGGGACAGGAATGAACACTGAAGCTTTCTTT. Translating it yields CASSLGTGMNTEAFF.

The sample holds a few counts of this clone. The chain recombines TRBV21-1 with TRBJ1-2. TRBV21-1 is a known pseudogene. CDR3 length: 17 amino acids. The DNA of the CDR3 is TGTGCCAGCAGCAAAGACTGGGGGACGGGACCGATCTATGGCTACACCTTC. It translates to CASSKDWGTGPIYGYTF.